This T cell receptor (beta chain) was observed in a study of shared clonotypes between healthy human individuals. Study-level information: In total, the donors were a couple of women and a few men aged 18 to 49.

V gave up 4 bases and J gave up 6 bases; unmatched junction bases: 9. Germline V gene data show CDR1 as SGHDT and CDR2 as YYEEEE. CDR3 length: 15 residues. The unsorted PBMC sample used ten immunoSEQ deep assay plates. Sequenced by immunoSEQ multiplex PCR; TCRdb stores in-frame clones only, minus some. The data hold 520,000 or so clones, with 79% observed a single time. Sequenced: PBMCs. This receptor was identified in a woman aged 35 to 49 in good health. Some clones in this sample may be carry-over from other donors' samples. The chain employs TRBV5-6 and TRBJ2-3, with 9 bases identical to TRBD1. The CDR3 reads CASSKDRGIVDTQYF. The CDR3 nucleotides read TGTGCCAGCAGCAAAGACAGGGGGATTGTGGATACGCAGTATTTT.